This TCR beta chain originates from a study of blood T cell repertoires in COVID-19. Study information: Collection of acute and convalescent COVID-19 samples took place in the United States, Italy and Spain. In each case, the material was cDNA or gDNA derived from T cells, B-cell-depleted T cells, or PBMCs.

As to this clone: An end of the junction differs from the germline gene, which may be a read error. Within the sample, other DNA sequences also encode this same CDR3.

The protocol was immunoSEQ multiplex PCR, while the TCRdb copy is restricted to in-frame clones and leaves out a portion. The sample yields about 65,000 clones, about 81% seen once. Germline CDR1 reads SGHDN; CDR2 reads FVKESK. The CDR3 is made up of 16 amino acids. This TCR came from an older man with acute or convalescent COVID-19. The chain recombines TRBV14 with TRBJ1-6; 7 positions match TRBD1. The material sequenced was peripheral blood. The CDR3 DNA reads as TGTGCCAGCAGCCAAAGAACAGGGGCGGATAATTCGCCCCTCCACTTT. Translation: CASSQRTGADNSPLHF.